These 17 T cell receptor beta chains were all obtained from the same sample, sequenced in a study of cytomegalovirus exposure and HLA in healthy donors. This PCR relied on a set of 60 Vbeta primers and 13 Jbeta primers. This table comes from immunoSEQ multiplex PCR, and its TCRdb copy is limited to in-frame clones, with some not included. The repertoire holds 50,000 to 60,000 clones, over 60% seen once, with about 3% in the top ten. The specimen sequenced was PBMCs. Receptors were obtained from a woman in her 40s in good health and CMV-seropositive.

The J gene is TRBJ1-2, the V gene TRBV5-4; 8 nucleotides match TRBD1. CDR1 SGHNT and CDR2 YYREEE come from the germline V gene (reference sequence). Trimming removed 5 bases from V and 4 bases from J; junction bases left unmatched: 4. The CDR3 extends over 13 amino acids. As DNA, the CDR3 is TGTGCCAGCAGACGAGGGACAGGCTATGGCTACACCTTC. Translated: CASRRGTGYGYTF.

The chain combines TRBV5-4 with TRBJ1-2; no clear D gene. This CDR3 has 14 residues. Trimming took 5 bases from V and 8 from J, leaving 19 bases between them. CDR1 SGHNT and CDR2 YYREEE come from the germline V gene (reference sequence). Written as DNA, the CDR3 is TGTGCCAGCAGTCCCGTGAGCGGGGTAGGGGGCTACACCTTC. As protein: CASSPVSGVGGYTF.

This sequence joins TRBV19 and TRBJ1-5, with D perhaps matching TRBD1 (5 bases). This CDR3 comprises 15 residues. CDR1 is LNHDA and CDR2 is SQIVND in the germline V gene (reference sequence). V lost 10 bases and J 0 bases, leaving 16 bases between the germline ends. The CDR3 loop is CATRQGSYSNQPQHF. The CDR3 DNA is TGTGCCACCCGCCAGGGTTCATATAGCAATCAGCCCCAGCATTTT.

This clone was seen just once. The chain couples TRBV4-2 to TRBJ2-3; 7 bases match TRBD2. V was pared by 6 bases and J by 0 bases, with 9 bases of the junction left unmatched. The CDR3 extends over 16 amino acids. Looked up from germline, CDR1 is LGHNA and CDR2 is YNFKEQ. For the CDR3, the DNA is TGTGCCAGCAGGAAGGGAGCGGGGAAAAGCACAGATACGCAGTATTTT. Amino acids: CASRKGAGKSTDTQYF.

The genes are TRBV28 and TRBJ1-1, with D possibly TRBD1 on 6 matching bases. The CDR3 runs 16 residues. Germline CDR1 MDHEN, CDR2 SYDVKM. The V and J ends lost 2 bases and 1 base respectively, with 14 bases between them. DNA of the CDR3: TGTGCCAGCAGTTTAAGACAGGCATTCGGGAACACTGAAGCTTTCTTT. It translates to CASSLRQAFGNTEAFF.

The chain couples TRBV7-4 to TRBJ2-3, with 8 bases identical to TRBD2. The ends lost 7 bases at V and 5 bases at J; junction bases unmatched: 8. CDR1 and CDR2 (germline): SGHVT, SQSDAQ. The CDR3 covers 14 residues. The CDR3 region has the DNA TGTGCCAGCACCGCACACGGGGGGGGAGATACGCAGTATTTT. Amino acid sequence: CASTAHGGGDTQYF.

This chain uses TRBV9 with TRBJ1-2; no reliable D call. V gave up 0 bases and J gave up 4 bases, with 13 bases separating them. Germline values: CDR1 SGDLS, CDR2 YYNGEE. The CDR3 sequence is 15 residues long. CDR3 DNA: TGTGCCAGCAGCGTAGGTGGGTTCGCAGGCTATGGCTACACCTTC. The encoded protein is CASSVGGFAGYGYTF.

This clone was detected only once. The V gene is TRBV7-3, the J gene TRBJ2-2; tentative D call: TRBD1 (6 bases). V was trimmed by 5 bases and J by 7 bases, leaving 8 bases between them. The CDR3 covers 12 residues. Germline lookup yields CDR1 SGHTA and CDR2 FQGTGA. The CDR3 reads CASSQQGGELFF. The CDR3 DNA reads as TGTGCCAGCAGCCAACAGGGCGGGGAGCTGTTTTTT.

This clone was counted between two and nine times. The chain recombines TRBV11-3 with TRBJ2-7, with D possibly matching TRBD1 (5 bases). Per the germline V gene, CDR1 is SGHNT and CDR2 is YENEEA. V shed 1 base and J shed 2 bases, with 12 bases lying between them. The CDR3 is 15 amino acids. CDR3 amino acids: CASSLGGASTYEQYF. As DNA, the CDR3 is TGTGCCAGCAGCTTAGGTGGGGCTTCGACCTACGAGCAGTACTTC.

V and J are TRBV5-6 and TRBJ1-2; 7 nucleotides match TRBD1. Trimming at V came to 2 bases and at J to 4 bases, leaving 2 bases not matched to a gene. There are 13 residues in the CDR3. The germline V gene encodes CDR1 SGHDT and CDR2 YYEEEE. CDR3 residues: CASSLGTAYGYTF. The CDR3 region has the DNA TGTGCCAGCAGCTTAGGGACAGCCTATGGCTACACCTTC.

V usage is TRBV6-5 and J usage is TRBJ1-3; D ambiguous. Trimming removed 7 bases from V and 5 bases from J, with 6 bases in between. The CDR3 consists of 11 residues. Looked up from germline, CDR1 is MNHEY and CDR2 is SVGAGI. In nucleotides, the CDR3 is TGTGCCAGCACCGACAGAAACACCATATATTTT. This codes for CASTDRNTIYF.

This chain uses TRBV7-7 with TRBJ1-6; 9 bases are shared with TRBD1. The CDR3 loop spans 14 amino acids. Trimming removed 5 bases from V and 7 bases from J; junction bases left unmatched: 3. The germline gives CDR1 SSHAT, CDR2 FNYEAQ (reference sequence). In DNA, the CDR3 is TGTGCCAGCAGCCGGGACAGGGCCAATTCACCCCTCCACTTT. This translates into CASSRDRANSPLHF.

V is TRBV2 and J is TRBJ2-7; D uncertain. V was trimmed by 6 bases and J by 0 bases, leaving 9 bases between them. Germline values: CDR1 SNHLY, CDR2 FYNNEI. This CDR3 region has 13 residues. The CDR3 nucleotides are TGTGCCAGCAGGTTAAGGAGCTCCTACGAGCAGTACTTC. It specifies CASRLRSSYEQYF.

This chain joins TRBV6-1 and TRBJ2-3; the D gene is possibly TRBD2 (5 bases). This CDR3 has 12 amino acids. Germline V gene data show CDR1 as MNHNS and CDR2 as SASEGT. Trimming left V 6 bases short and J 13 bases short, with 17 bases between. This CDR3 is CASRARGIRKYF. The CDR3 bases are TGTGCCAGCAGGGCTCGAGGGATTAGGAAGTATTTT.

The V and J genes are TRBV5-6 and TRBJ2-2; the D gene is possibly TRBD1 (5 bases). The CDR3 spans 14 residues. Trimming stripped 2 bases from V and 3 bases from J, with 8 bases between. The germline V gene has CDR1 SGHDT and CDR2 YYEEEE. CDR3 nucleotide sequence: TGTGCCAGCAGCTTTGACAGCCACACCGGGGAGCTGTTTTTT. Translation: CASSFDSHTGELFF.

The chain links TRBV5-8 to TRBJ2-1, with D tentatively TRBD2 (5 bases). The CDR3 totals 12 residues. The germline gives CDR1 SGHTS, CDR2 YDEGEE. V was cut by 4 bases and J by 11 bases, with 13 bases left in between. CDR3 sequence reads: CASSELAQKQFF. CDR3 DNA sequence: TGTGCCAGCAGCGAGCTAGCACAGAAGCAGTTCTTC.

This chain links TRBV25-1 with TRBJ1-5, with D possibly TRBD1 on 6 matching bases. This CDR3 is 13 amino acids long. V was clipped by 3 bases and J by 6 bases, with 9 bases between them. The germline gives CDR1 MGHDK, CDR2 SYGVNS. The CDR3 here is CASSETGVQPQHF. CDR3 bases: TGTGCCAGCAGTGAGACAGGAGTTCAGCCCCAGCATTTT.